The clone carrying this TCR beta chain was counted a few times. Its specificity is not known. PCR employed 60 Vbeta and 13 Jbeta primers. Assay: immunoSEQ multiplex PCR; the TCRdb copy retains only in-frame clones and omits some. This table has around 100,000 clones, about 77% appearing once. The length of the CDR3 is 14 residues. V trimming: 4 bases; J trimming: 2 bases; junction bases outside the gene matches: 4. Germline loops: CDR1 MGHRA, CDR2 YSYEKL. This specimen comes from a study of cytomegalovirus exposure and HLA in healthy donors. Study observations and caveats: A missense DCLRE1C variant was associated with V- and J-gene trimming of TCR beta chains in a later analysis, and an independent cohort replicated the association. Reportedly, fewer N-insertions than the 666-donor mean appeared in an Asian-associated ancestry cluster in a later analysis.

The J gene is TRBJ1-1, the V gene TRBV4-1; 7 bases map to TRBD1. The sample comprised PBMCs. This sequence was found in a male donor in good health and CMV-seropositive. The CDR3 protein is CASSLGQINTEAFF. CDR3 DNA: TGCGCCAGCAGCCTGGGACAGATTAACACTGAAGCTTTCTTT.